The present TCR beta chain was sequenced within a study of post-analysis software for immune sequencing data. Findings and caveats of the study: Patients used about five TRBV segments, including TRBV5-6, TRBV5-1 and TRBV20-1, more often than controls. Samples made in the same batch grouped tightly together by F measure. Significantly lower normalized Chao1 diversity was found in patients with multiple sclerosis relative to controls.

CDR1 is MNHEY, CDR2 SVGAGI, per germline. V lost 4 bases, J lost 4 bases, and 10 bases lay in between. This CDR3 is built from 13 residues. TCR beta cDNA libraries had unique molecular identifiers. Approximately 550,000 cDNA molecules came from about 1 to 10 million T cells. From the PCR reads, TCRdb called clonotypes with MiXCR, one entry per CDR3 protein. The table has some 800,000 distinct CDR3 sequences, roughly 46% seen once. This clonotype was observed a few times. What it binds is not known. Input material: blood. This receptor was obtained from a girl aged 10-17 years with multiple sclerosis. The rearrangement uses TRBV6-5 and TRBJ1-2; D is unresolved. CDR3 nucleotides: TGTGCCAGCAGTTCCCCCATGGCCTATGGCTACACCTTC. It encodes CASSSPMAYGYTF.